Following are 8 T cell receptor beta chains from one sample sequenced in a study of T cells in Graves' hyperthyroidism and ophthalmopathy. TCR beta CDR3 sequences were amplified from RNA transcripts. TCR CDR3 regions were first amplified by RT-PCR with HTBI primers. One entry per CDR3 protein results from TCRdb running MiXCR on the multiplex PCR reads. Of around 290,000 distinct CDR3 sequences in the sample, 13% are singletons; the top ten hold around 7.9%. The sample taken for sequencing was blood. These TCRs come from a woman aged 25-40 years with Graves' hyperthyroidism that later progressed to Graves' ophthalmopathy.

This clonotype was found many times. CDR3 nucleotides: TGTGCCAGCAGCGTAGAGGGCCAGGGGGCGAACTATGGCTACACCTTC. Its translation is CASSVEGQGANYGYTF. V gene TRBV9 combines with J gene TRBJ1-2, with 8 bases that match TRBD1. The V gene's germline CDR1 is SGDLS and CDR2 YYNGEE. The CDR3 sequence is 16 residues long. J was trimmed by 2 bases and V by 0 bases; bases with no gene match: 6.

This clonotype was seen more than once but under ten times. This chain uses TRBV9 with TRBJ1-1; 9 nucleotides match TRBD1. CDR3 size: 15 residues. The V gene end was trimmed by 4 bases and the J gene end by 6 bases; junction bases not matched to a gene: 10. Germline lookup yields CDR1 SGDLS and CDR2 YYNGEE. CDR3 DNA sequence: TGTGCCAGCAGCAGCTCTGGACAGGGGAGGTCTGAAGCTTTCTTT. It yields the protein CASSSSGQGRSEAFF.

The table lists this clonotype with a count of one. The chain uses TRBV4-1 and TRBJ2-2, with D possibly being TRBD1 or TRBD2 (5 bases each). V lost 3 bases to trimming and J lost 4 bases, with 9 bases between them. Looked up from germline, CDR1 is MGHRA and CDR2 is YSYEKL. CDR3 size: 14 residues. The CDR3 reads CASSQGDGTGELFF. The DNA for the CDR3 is TGCGCCAGCAGCCAGGGGGACGGCACCGGGGAGCTGTTTTTT.

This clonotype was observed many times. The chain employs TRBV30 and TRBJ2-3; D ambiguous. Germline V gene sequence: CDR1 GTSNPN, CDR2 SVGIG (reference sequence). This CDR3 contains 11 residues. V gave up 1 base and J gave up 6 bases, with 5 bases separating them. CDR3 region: CAWSDVDTQYF. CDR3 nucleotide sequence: TGTGCCTGGAGTGACGTGGATACGCAGTATTTT.

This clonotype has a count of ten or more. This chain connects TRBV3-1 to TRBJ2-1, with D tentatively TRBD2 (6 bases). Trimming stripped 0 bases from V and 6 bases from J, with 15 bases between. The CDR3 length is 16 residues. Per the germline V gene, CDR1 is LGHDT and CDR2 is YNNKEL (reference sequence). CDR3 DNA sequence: TGTGCCAGCAGCCAAGAGGGACTGGGGACCCCCAATGAGCAGTTCTTC. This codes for CASSQEGLGTPNEQFF.

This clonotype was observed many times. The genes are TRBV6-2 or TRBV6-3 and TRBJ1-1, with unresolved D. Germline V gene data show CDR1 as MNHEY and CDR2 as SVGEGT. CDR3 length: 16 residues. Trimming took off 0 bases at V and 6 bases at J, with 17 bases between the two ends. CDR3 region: CASSYSTPRAWAEAFF. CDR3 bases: TGTGCCAGCAGTTACTCAACCCCCCGGGCATGGGCTGAAGCTTTCTTT.

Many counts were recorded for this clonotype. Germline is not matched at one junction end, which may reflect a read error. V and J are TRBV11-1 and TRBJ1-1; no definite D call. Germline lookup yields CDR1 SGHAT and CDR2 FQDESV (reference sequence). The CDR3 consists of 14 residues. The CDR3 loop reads CASSLDYVNSEAFF. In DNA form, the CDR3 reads TGTGCCAGCAGTCTTGACTATGTTAACAGTGAAGCTTTCTTT.

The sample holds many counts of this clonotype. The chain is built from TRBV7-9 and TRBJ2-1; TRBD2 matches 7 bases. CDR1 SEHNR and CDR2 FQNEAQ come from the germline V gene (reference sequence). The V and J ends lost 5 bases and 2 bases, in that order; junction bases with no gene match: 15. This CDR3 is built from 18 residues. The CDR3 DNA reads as TGTGCCAGCAGCCCCCCTACCCTAGCGGTAGGAACCTACAATGAGCAGTTCTTC. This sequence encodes CASSPPTLAVGTYNEQFF.